The rows below give T cell receptor beta chains drawn from one sample of a study of human T cells and chemical hapten exposure. TCRdb ran MiXCR on the RACE reads and lists one entry per CDR3 protein. The sample holds 40,000 or so distinct CDR3 sequences, 9.5% to 15% seen once. This specimen consisted of whole blood, obtained in connection with sensitization to the hapten diphenylcyclopropenone (DPC). The receptors derive from a woman aged 40 to 50 with alopecia areata. Some clones in this sample may be carry-over from other donors' samples. Both conserved end residues are part of each CDR3. The order of the fields is clone size, V gene, J gene, D gene, CDR3 protein, CDR3 DNA. A D gene is named only where the DNA matches it firmly. For some rows the clone size is stated as once, few or many, or as a class when expanded; others skip it.

>many|TRBV29-1|TRBJ1-2|TRBD1
CSAGPTGGEYGYTF
TGCAGCGCTGGCCCTACAGGGGGCGAATATGGCTACACCTTC
>few|TRBV10-2|TRBJ2-2|TRBD2
CASSQLAGGTGELFF
TGCGCCAGCAGCCAACTAGCGGGTGGGACCGGGGAGCTGTTTTTT
>many|TRBV29-1|TRBJ1-2|-
CSVESSLGRNYGYTF
TGCAGCGTTGAATCTTCTTTGGGCAGGAACTATGGCTACACCTTC
>few|TRBV20-1|TRBJ2-7|-
CSARVRDRSEQYF
TGCAGTGCTAGAGTCCGGGACCGGTCAGAGCAGTACTTC
>many|TRBV12-3/TRBV12-4|TRBJ2-5|TRBD2
CASSYAGALTRTQYF
TGTGCCAGCAGCTACGCGGGAGCGCTTACCCGGACCCAGTACTTC
>-|TRBV12-3/TRBV12-4|TRBJ2-1|-
CASTLPGGSSYNEQFF
TGTGCCAGCACCCTCCCAGGTGGGAGCTCCTACAATGAGCAGTTCTTC
>many|TRBV6-5|TRBJ2-1|TRBD2
CASSYLAGNEQFF
TGTGCCAGCAGTTATCTAGCGGGCAATGAGCAGTTCTTC
>many|TRBV11-2|TRBJ1-2|-
CASSFNPRALVDLNYGYTF
TGTGCCAGCAGCTTTAACCCCCGGGCCCTAGTCGACCTTAACTATGGCTACACCTTC
>-|TRBV7-9|TRBJ1-6|-
CASSLESGPRSPLHF
TGTGCCAGCAGCTTAGAATCAGGGCCCCGCTCACCCCTCCACTTT
>-|TRBV27|TRBJ2-1|TRBD1
CASSFGQGAYNEQFF
TGTGCCAGCAGTTTCGGACAGGGGGCCTACAATGAGCAGTTCTTC
>many|TRBV5-1|TRBJ2-5|TRBD1
CASSLAGTGYQETQYF
TGCGCCAGCAGCTTGGCCGGGACAGGGTACCAAGAGACCCAGTACTTC
>few|TRBV6-1|TRBJ2-1|TRBD1
CASTRQGEDEQFF
TGTGCCAGCACCAGACAGGGGGAGGATGAGCAGTTCTTC
>many|TRBV4-1|TRBJ2-3|-
CASSQYEGSTDTQYF
TGCGCCAGCAGCCAATATGAAGGGAGCACAGATACGCAGTATTTT
>many|TRBV7-3|TRBJ2-6|-
CASSLRLGGGANVLTF
TGTGCCAGCAGCTTAAGATTGGGCGGCGGGGCCAACGTCCTGACTTTC
>many|TRBV27|TRBJ2-2|-
CASSLEGDLGTGELFF
TGTGCCAGCAGTTTAGAGGGGGACCTCGGCACCGGGGAGCTGTTTTTT
>-|TRBV7-2|TRBJ1-5|-
CASSFTGPHF
TGTGCCAGCAGCTTCACCGGACCGCATTTT
>many|TRBV5-1|TRBJ2-7|-
CASGRQGRNEQYF
TGCGCCAGCGGGAGGCAGGGGCGGAACGAGCAGTACTTC
>-|TRBV28|TRBJ1-2|-
CASRLGPDGYTF
TGTGCCAGCAGACTCGGACCTGATGGCTACACCTTC
>many|TRBV18|TRBJ1-1|-
CASSPTNTEAFF
TGTGCCAGCTCACCGACGAACACTGAAGCTTTCTTT
>many|TRBV6-6|TRBJ1-2|TRBD1
CASSHETGLGYGYTF
TGTGCCAGCAGTCACGAGACAGGGTTAGGCTATGGCTACACCTTC
>many|TRBV6-5|TRBJ1-1|-
CASSYGRNTEAFF
TGTGCCAGCAGTTACGGGAGGAACACTGAAGCTTTCTTT
>few|TRBV7-2|TRBJ1-1|TRBD1
CASSSGQGTEAFF
TGTGCCAGCAGCTCCGGACAGGGCACTGAAGCTTTCTTT
>many|TRBV7-3|TRBJ2-2|-
CASSPGGELFF
TGTGCCAGCAGCCCCGGCGGGGAGCTGTTTTTT
>-|TRBV28|TRBJ1-1|TRBD1
CASSLPQGFTEAFF
TGTGCCAGCAGTTTGCCACAGGGGTTCACTGAAGCTTTCTTT
>many|TRBV12-3/TRBV12-4|TRBJ2-1|-
CASSSGVKNEQFF
TGTGCCAGCAGTTCAGGGGTGAAGAATGAGCAGTTCTTC
>many|TRBV29-1|TRBJ2-1|TRBD2
CSVEGTSGSSYNEQFF
TGCAGCGTTGAAGGGACTAGCGGGAGTTCTTACAATGAGCAGTTCTTC
>-|TRBV9|TRBJ2-3|-
CASSVDQFDTQYF
TGTGCCAGCAGCGTAGACCAATTTGATACGCAGTATTTT
>many|TRBV29-1|TRBJ2-2|-
CSVDLGAHTGELFF
TGCAGCGTTGATCTAGGGGCGCACACCGGGGAGCTGTTTTTT
>many|TRBV7-3|TRBJ2-7|-
CASSSQGGPLYEQYF
TGTGCCAGCAGCTCCCAGGGGGGACCTCTCTACGAGCAGTACTTC
>-|TRBV7-8|TRBJ2-2|-
CASSLRVQSNTGELFF
TGTGCCAGCAGCTTGCGTGTTCAATCGAACACCGGGGAGCTGTTTTTT
>-|TRBV4-2|TRBJ1-3|-
CASSQDPTGNTIYF
TGTGCCAGCAGCCAAGACCCAACGGGAAACACCATATATTTT
>many|TRBV5-6|TRBJ2-1|TRBD1
CASSAGTGAYNEQFF
TGTGCCAGCAGCGCCGGGACAGGAGCCTACAATGAGCAGTTCTTC
>-|TRBV10-1|TRBJ2-7|-
CASSDSSYEQYF
TGCGCCAGCAGTGACAGCTCCTACGAGCAGTACTTC
>many|TRBV5-1|TRBJ2-5|TRBD2
CASSFASGREETQYF
TGCGCCAGCAGCTTTGCGAGCGGGAGGGAGGAGACCCAGTACTTC
>medium-sized|TRBV11-2|TRBJ2-2|-
CASSLTGNTGELFF
TGTGCCAGCAGCCTCACAGGGAACACCGGGGAGCTGTTTTTT
>few|TRBV28|TRBJ1-6|TRBD1
CASSSGQGGSPLHF
TGTGCCAGCAGTTCGGGACAGGGCGGGTCACCCCTCCACTTT
>many|TRBV11-2|TRBJ1-2|-
CASSLNPTAQGGYGYTF
TGTGCCAGCAGCCTCAATCCGACAGCCCAAGGAGGCTATGGCTACACCTTC
>many|TRBV10-2|TRBJ1-1|-
CASSDLFRGAGKTEAFF
TGCGCCAGCAGTGACCTTTTCCGTGGCGCTGGGAAAACTGAAGCTTTCTTT
>many|TRBV12-5|TRBJ2-5|-
CASGKGVETQYF
TGTGCTAGTGGCAAGGGGGTCGAGACCCAGTACTTC
>-|TRBV29-1|TRBJ2-3|-
CSVNPGDTQYF
TGCAGCGTTAACCCCGGGGATACGCAGTATTTT
>many|TRBV6-5|TRBJ2-6|-
CASSIRGSGANVLTF
TGTGCCAGCAGTATCAGGGGTTCTGGGGCCAACGTCCTGACTTTC
>-|TRBV29-1|TRBJ2-3|TRBD2
CSVEPTSGDTQYF
TGCAGCGTTGAACCGACTAGCGGGGATACGCAGTATTTT
>many|TRBV14|TRBJ1-3|-
CASSLSLGEAGNTIYF
TGTGCCAGCAGCCTATCTCTGGGTGAAGCTGGAAACACCATATATTTT
>few|TRBV7-2|TRBJ2-7|TRBD2
CASRTSFSSYEQYF
TGTGCCAGCAGGACTAGCTTCAGCTCCTACGAGCAGTACTTC
>-|TRBV20-1|TRBJ2-2|-
CSARGGLAVTGELFF
TGCAGTGCTAGAGGGGGGCTAGCGGTGACCGGGGAGCTGTTTTTT
>few|TRBV5-1|TRBJ2-2|-
CASSLVSAINTGELFF
TGCGCCAGCAGCTTGGTGTCAGCCATAAACACCGGGGAGCTGTTTTTT
>many|TRBV30|TRBJ2-3|TRBD1
CAWSNRGPDTQYF
TGTGCCTGGAGTAACAGGGGTCCAGATACGCAGTATTTT
>many|TRBV28|TRBJ2-5|TRBD2
CASSSSGESQETQYF
TGTGCCAGCAGTTCTAGCGGGGAGTCCCAAGAGACCCAGTACTTC
>-|TRBV11-2|TRBJ2-5|TRBD1
CASSVQGWRETQYF
TGTGCCAGCAGCGTACAGGGGTGGAGAGAGACCCAGTACTTC
>many|TRBV5-1|TRBJ2-7|-
CASSLAWGTYEQYF
TGCGCCAGCAGCTTGGCCTGGGGGACCTACGAGCAGTACTTC
>few|TRBV29-1|TRBJ2-7|TRBD2
CSVTPGLVAHEQYF
TGCAGCGTGACTCCGGGACTAGTGGCCCACGAGCAGTACTTC
>few|TRBV29-1|TRBJ1-1|TRBD1
CSAWTGMNTEAFF
TGCAGCGCCTGGACAGGCATGAACACTGAAGCTTTCTTT